This T cell receptor beta chain was sequenced for a study of regulatory dendritic cells for organ transplantation. Sorted subsets were CFSE-labeled and cultured approximately 5 days with allogeneic dendritic cells. Naive CD45RA+ and memory CD45RO+ CD4+ or CD8+ T cells were FACS-sorted. About this clone itself: Its target is unknown.

Study findings and constraints: Between individuals, the alloreactive memory CD8+ T cell pool differed considerably. Memory T cells were less diverse than naive, with memory CD8+ most oligoclonal.

The CDR3 spans 13 residues. Trimming at V came to 11 bases and at J to 3 bases, leaving 9 bases not matched to a gene. The V gene's germline CDR1 is MNHNS and CDR2 SASEGT. The data were produced by immunoSEQ multiplex PCR, yet TCRdb's version contains in-frame clones alone and is incomplete. The profile shows 15,000 to 20,000 clones, 65% to 80% of them singletons. Material: memory CD4+ T cells from blood cultured with regulatory dendritic cells. Indicated subset: CD45RO+ memory T cells. The TCR comes from a human donor in good health. This chain uses TRBV6-1 with TRBJ2-7; 8 bases line up with TRBD2. The CDR3 protein is CALLGTRDYEQYF. The CDR3 nucleotides are TGTGCCCTATTAGGGACTAGGGACTACGAGCAGTACTTC.